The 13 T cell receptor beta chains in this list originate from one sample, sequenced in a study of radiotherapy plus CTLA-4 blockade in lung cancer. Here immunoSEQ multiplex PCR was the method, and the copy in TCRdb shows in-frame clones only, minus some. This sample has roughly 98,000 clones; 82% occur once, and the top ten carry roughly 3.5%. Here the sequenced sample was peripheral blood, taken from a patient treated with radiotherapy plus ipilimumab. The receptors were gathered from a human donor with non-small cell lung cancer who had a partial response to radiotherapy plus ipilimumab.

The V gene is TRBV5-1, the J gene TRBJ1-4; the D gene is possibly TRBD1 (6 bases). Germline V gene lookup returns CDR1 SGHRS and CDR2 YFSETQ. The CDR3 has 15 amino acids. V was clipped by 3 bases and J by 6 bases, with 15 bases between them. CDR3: CASSSQGTYYEKLFF. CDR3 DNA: TGCGCCAGCAGCTCCCAGGGGACCTATTATGAAAAACTGTTTTTT.

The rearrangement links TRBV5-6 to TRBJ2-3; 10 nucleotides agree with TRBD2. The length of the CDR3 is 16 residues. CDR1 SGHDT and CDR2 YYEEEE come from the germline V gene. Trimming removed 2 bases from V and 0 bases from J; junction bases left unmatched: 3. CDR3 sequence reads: CASSFGLAASTDTQYF. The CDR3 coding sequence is TGTGCCAGCAGCTTCGGACTAGCGGCTAGCACAGATACGCAGTATTTT.

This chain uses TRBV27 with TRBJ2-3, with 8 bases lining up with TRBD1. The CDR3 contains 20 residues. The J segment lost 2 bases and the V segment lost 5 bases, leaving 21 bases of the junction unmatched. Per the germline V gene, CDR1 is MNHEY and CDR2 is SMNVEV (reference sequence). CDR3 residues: CASSPSTGVGILTDTDTQYF. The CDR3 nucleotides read TGTGCCAGCAGTCCCTCGACAGGGGTGGGTATCCTAACAGACACAGATACGCAGTATTTT.

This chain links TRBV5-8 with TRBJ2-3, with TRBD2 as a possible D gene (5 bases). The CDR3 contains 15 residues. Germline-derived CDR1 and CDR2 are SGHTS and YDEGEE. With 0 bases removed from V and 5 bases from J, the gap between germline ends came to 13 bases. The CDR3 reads CASSLDGGQGDTQYF. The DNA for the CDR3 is TGTGCCAGCAGCTTGGACGGCGGGCAAGGAGATACGCAGTATTTT. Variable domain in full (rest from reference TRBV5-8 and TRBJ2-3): EAGVTQSPTHLIKTRGQQATLRCSPISGHTSVYWYQQALGLGLQFLLWYDEGEERNRGNFPPRFSGRQFPNYSSELNVNALELEDSALYLCASSLDGGQGDTQYFGPGTRLTVL.

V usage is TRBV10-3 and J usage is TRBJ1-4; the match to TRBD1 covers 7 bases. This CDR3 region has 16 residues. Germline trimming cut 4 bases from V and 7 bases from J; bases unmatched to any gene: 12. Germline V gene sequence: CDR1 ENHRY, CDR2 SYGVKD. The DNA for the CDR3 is TGTGCCATCAGTGCCGAGAAGGGGGCGAAAATTGAAAAACTGTTTTTT. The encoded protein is CAISAEKGAKIEKLFF.

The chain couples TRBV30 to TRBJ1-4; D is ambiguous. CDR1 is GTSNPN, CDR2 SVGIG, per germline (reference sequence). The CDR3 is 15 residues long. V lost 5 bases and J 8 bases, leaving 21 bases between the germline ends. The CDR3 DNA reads TGTGCCTGGTCGAGGTCCGGGTTTGGGGAGGAAAAACTGTTTTTT. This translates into CAWSRSGFGEEKLFF.

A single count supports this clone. The CDR3 loop reads CAISERTAKSYEQYF. The CDR3 bases are TGTGCCATCAGTGAAAGGACAGCCAAGAGCTACGAGCAGTACTTC. The chain couples TRBV10-3 to TRBJ2-7, with D maybe TRBD1 (6 bases). V gave up 3 bases and J gave up 3 bases, with 15 bases separating them. The CDR3 length is 15 residues. Germline CDR1 and CDR2: ENHRY and SYGVKD.

For the CDR3, the DNA is TGCGCCAGCAGCGTGACAGGGGAGGGTGAGCAGTTCTTC. Protein: CASSVTGEGEQFF. The chain carries TRBV5-1 and TRBJ2-1; possible D gene TRBD1, 8 bases. Trimming stripped 4 bases from V and 9 bases from J, with 14 bases between. The CDR3 runs to 13 residues. Germline V CDR1 and CDR2: SGHRS, YFSETQ.

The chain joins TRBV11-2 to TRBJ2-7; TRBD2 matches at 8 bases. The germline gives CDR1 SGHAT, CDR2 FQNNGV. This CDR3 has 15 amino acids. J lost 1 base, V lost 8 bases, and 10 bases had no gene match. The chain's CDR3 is CASRTASGRSYEQYF. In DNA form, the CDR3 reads TGTGCCAGCCGAACAGCCAGCGGGAGATCCTACGAGCAGTACTTC.

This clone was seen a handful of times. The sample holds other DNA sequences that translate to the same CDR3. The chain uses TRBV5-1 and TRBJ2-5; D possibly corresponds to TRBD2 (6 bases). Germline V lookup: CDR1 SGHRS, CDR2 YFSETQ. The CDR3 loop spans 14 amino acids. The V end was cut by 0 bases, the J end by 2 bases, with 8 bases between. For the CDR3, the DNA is TGCGCCAGCAGCTTGGGCGGGGTACAAGAGACCCAGTACTTC. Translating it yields CASSLGGVQETQYF.

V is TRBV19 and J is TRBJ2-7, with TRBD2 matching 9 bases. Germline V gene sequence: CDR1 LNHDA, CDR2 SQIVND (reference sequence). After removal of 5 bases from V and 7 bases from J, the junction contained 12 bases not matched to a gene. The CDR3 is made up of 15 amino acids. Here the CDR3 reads CASSPLYSGREEQYF. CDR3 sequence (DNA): TGTGCCAGTAGTCCCCTTTATAGCGGGAGAGAAGAGCAGTACTTC.

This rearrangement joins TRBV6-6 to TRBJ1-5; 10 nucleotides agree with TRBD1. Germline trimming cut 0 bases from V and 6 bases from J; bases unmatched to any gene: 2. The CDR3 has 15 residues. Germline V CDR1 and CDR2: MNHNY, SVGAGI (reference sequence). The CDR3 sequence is CASSYSGQGIQPQHF. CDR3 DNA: TGTGCCAGCAGTTACTCGGGACAGGGGATTCAGCCCCAGCATTTT.

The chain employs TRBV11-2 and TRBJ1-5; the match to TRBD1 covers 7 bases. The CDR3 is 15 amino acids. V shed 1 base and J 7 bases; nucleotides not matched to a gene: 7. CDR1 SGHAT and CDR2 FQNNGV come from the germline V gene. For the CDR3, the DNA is TGTGCCAGCAGCTTAGGGGACAGCCTTGGCCAGCCCCAGCATTTT. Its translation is CASSLGDSLGQPQHF.